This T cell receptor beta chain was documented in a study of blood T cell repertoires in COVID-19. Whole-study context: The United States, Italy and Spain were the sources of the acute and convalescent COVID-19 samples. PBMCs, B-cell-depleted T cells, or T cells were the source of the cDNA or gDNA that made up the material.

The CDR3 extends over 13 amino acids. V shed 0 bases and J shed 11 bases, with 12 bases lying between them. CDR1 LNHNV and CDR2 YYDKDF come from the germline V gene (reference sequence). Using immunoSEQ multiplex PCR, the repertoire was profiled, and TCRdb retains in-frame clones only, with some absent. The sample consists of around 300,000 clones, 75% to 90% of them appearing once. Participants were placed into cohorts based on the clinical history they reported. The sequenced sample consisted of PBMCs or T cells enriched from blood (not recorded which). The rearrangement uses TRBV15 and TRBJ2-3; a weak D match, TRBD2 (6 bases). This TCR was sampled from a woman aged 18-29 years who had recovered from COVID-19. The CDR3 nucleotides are TGTGCCACCAGCAGAGATGGGGGGTATGGGCAGTATTTT. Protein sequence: CATSRDGGYGQYF.